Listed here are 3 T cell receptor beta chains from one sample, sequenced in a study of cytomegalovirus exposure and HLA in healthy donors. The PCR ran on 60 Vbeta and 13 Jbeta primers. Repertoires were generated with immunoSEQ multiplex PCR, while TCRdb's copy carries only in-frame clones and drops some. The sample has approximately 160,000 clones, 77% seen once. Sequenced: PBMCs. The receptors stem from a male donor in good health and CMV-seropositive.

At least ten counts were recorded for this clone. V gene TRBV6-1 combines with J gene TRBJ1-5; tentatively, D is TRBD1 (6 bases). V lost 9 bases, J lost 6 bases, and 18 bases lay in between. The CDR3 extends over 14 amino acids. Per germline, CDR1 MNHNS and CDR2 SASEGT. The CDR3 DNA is TGTGCCAGTCGACAGGAGTTGGGGACTCAGCCCCAGCATTTT. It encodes CASRQELGTQPQHF.

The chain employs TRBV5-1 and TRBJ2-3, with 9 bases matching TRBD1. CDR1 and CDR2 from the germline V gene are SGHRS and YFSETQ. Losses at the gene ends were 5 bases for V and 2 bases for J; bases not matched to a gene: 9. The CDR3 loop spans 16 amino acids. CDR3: CASRPAGTGPTDTQYF. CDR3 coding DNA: TGCGCCAGCAGACCTGCCGGGACAGGGCCCACAGATACGCAGTATTTT.

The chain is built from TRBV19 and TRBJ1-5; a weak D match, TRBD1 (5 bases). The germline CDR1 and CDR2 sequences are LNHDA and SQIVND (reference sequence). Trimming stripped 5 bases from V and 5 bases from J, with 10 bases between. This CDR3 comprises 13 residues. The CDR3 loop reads CASSSGLYQPQHF. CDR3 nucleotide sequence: TGTGCCAGTAGTTCAGGGCTTTATCAGCCCCAGCATTTT.